Below are 30 T cell receptor beta chains sequenced from a single sample in a study of Ad26.COV2.S vaccination and SARS-CoV-2 variants. Sequencing used immunoSEQ multiplex PCR; TCRdb keeps in-frame clones, though not all of them. The table lists roughly 180,000 clones, roughly 89% of them singletons. Sequences were derived from peripheral blood, sampled after recovery from COVID-19. These receptors came from a human donor who had recovered from COVID-19.

The chain has TRBV5-1 and TRBJ2-3; weak D call: TRBD2 (6 bases). Trimming removed 0 bases from V and 1 base from J, with 12 bases in between. Germline CDR1 is SGHRS and CDR2 is YFSETQ. This CDR3 is 16 amino acids long. Here the CDR3 DNA reads TGCGCCAGCAGCTTGGAGCACGGAGGGGGCACAGATACGCAGTATTTT. Residues: CASSLEHGGGTDTQYF.

The J gene is TRBJ2-1, the V gene TRBV6-1; the match to TRBD2 covers 9 bases. Trimming removed 4 bases from V and 1 base from J; junction bases left unmatched: 8. Germline CDR1 MNHNS, CDR2 SASEGT. The CDR3 spans 17 residues. The CDR3 DNA reads as TGTGCCAGCAGTGGCCGAGGTGCGGGGGGGTCCTACAATGAGCAGTTCTTC. Translation gives CASSGRGAGGSYNEQFF.

The chain employs TRBV3-1 (or the pseudogene TRBV3-2) and TRBJ2-3; no firm D call. Trimming took 0 bases from V and 5 from J, leaving 3 bases between them. CDR3 length: 12 residues. Per germline, CDR1 LGHDT and CDR2 YNNKEL (reference sequence). The CDR3 sequence is CASSQEGDTQYF. The CDR3, as DNA: TGTGCCAGCAGCCAAGAGGGAGATACGCAGTATTTT.

V usage is TRBV7-2 and J usage is TRBJ2-1, with 10 bases identical to TRBD2. CDR1 and CDR2 (germline): SGHTA, FQGNSA. The V gene end was trimmed by 6 bases and the J gene end by 6 bases; junction bases not matched to a gene: 8. This CDR3 comprises 15 residues. The CDR3 nucleotides are TGTGCCAGCAGGGTTACCAGCGGGGGGGCCAATGAGCAGTTCTTC. Residues: CASRVTSGGANEQFF.

The rearrangement joins TRBV4-1 to TRBJ2-3, with a possible D match to TRBD2 (6 bases). CDR1 and CDR2 from the germline V gene are MGHRA and YSYEKL. Trimming cost V 5 bases and J 6 bases, with 24 bases left between them. This CDR3 spans 17 amino acids. Here the CDR3 DNA reads TGCGCCAGCAGCGTTGAAGGTGGAGGGGCCATTACGGATACGCAGTATTTT. Translated: CASSVEGGGAITDTQYF.

This clone was picked up one time. V and J are TRBV28 and TRBJ1-1; the D gene is possibly TRBD1 (5 bases). V was shortened by 7 bases and J by 3 bases, with 9 bases between the two germline ends. This CDR3 contains 12 residues. Germline CDR1 MDHEN, CDR2 SYDVKM. This chain's CDR3 is CASTGGDTEAFF. The CDR3, as DNA: TGTGCCAGCACGGGGGGGGACACTGAAGCTTTCTTT.

The chain carries TRBV7-3 and TRBJ2-5; D is perhaps TRBD2 (7 bases). The CDR3 has 14 amino acids. V gave up 5 bases and J gave up 7 bases, with 17 bases separating them. The germline V gene has CDR1 SGHTA and CDR2 FQGTGA. The CDR3 spells CASSPSVRGATQYF. The CDR3 DNA reads as TGTGCCAGCAGCCCTTCGGTCCGGGGGGCGACCCAGTACTTC.

The chain combines TRBV6-4 with TRBJ2-7; D remains ambiguous. The CDR3 runs 13 residues. Germline V gene lookup returns CDR1 MRHNA and CDR2 SNTAGT. The germline V and J ends were trimmed by 5 bases and 6 bases, with 14 bases remaining between them. The CDR3 DNA follows: TGTGCCAGCAGTCCCCGCGCCTCCCTCGAGCAGTACTTC. Protein product: CASSPRASLEQYF.

The CDR3 bases are TGTGCCAGCAGCCCATTATCCGAGGCCGGGGACACTGAAGCTTTCTTT. The encoded protein is CASSPLSEAGDTEAFF. The chain links TRBV5-6 to TRBJ1-1; D not certain. Germline lookup yields CDR1 SGHDT and CDR2 YYEEEE. V lost 4 bases, J lost 3 bases, and 19 bases lay in between. The CDR3 spans 16 residues.

This clone showed up just once. The V and J genes are TRBV7-2 and TRBJ2-5; 9 bases agree with TRBD2. The ends lost 3 bases at V and 0 bases at J; junction bases unmatched: 11. The CDR3 is 18 amino acids. Germline V gene sequence: CDR1 SGHTA, CDR2 FQGNSA. CDR3 amino acids: CASSFEKRLAEYQETQYF. CDR3 sequence (DNA): TGTGCCAGCAGCTTCGAAAAGAGACTAGCGGAATACCAAGAGACCCAGTACTTC.

The chain is built from TRBV7-9 and TRBJ2-4; possibly TRBD1 or TRBD2 for D (6 bases each). CDR1 and CDR2 (germline): SEHNR, FQNEAQ (reference sequence). V lost 5 bases and J 1 base, leaving 18 bases between the germline ends. This CDR3 spans 17 amino acids. CDR3 DNA: TGTGCCAGCAGCCCCAGCCGGGGGCGGTCGGCCAAAAACATTCAGTACTTC. Its translation: CASSPSRGRSAKNIQYF.

The genes are TRBV5-4 and TRBJ1-4; no definite D call. Trimming cost V 4 bases and J 7 bases, with 11 bases left between them. Per the germline V gene, CDR1 is SGHNT and CDR2 is YYREEE (reference sequence). This CDR3 is built from 13 residues. The CDR3 is CASSDQPSEKLFF. The CDR3 bases are TGTGCCAGCAGCGACCAGCCCAGTGAAAAACTGTTTTTT.

This clone was detected a few times. The chain is built from TRBV10-1 and TRBJ2-7; TRBD2 aligns across 12 bases. CDR1 and CDR2 from the germline V gene are WNHNN and SYGVQD (reference sequence). With V trimmed by 6 bases and J by 7 bases, 7 bases remained unmatched. CDR3 length: 14 amino acids. This CDR3 reads CASRRLAGVQEQYF. CDR3 nucleotide sequence: TGCGCCAGCAGAAGACTAGCGGGAGTGCAAGAGCAGTACTTC.

The rearrangement joins TRBV7-2 to TRBJ2-7; D is unresolved. This CDR3 spans 14 amino acids. Germline CDR1 reads SGHTA; CDR2 reads FQGNSA. Deletions cut 3 bases from V and 0 bases from J, with 9 bases between. In DNA, the CDR3 is TGTGCCAGCAGCTTTAAGTCGAGCTCCTACGAGCAGTACTTC. Translated, it gives CASSFKSSSYEQYF.

This clone was observed a handful of times. CDR3 loop: CASSWTGVGETQYF. The CDR3 DNA follows: TGTGCCAGTAGTTGGACAGGGGTGGGAGAGACCCAGTACTTC. This chain connects TRBV19 to TRBJ2-5, with 9 bases identical to TRBD1. Germline lookup yields CDR1 LNHDA and CDR2 SQIVND (reference sequence). This CDR3 spans 14 amino acids. J was trimmed by 4 bases and V by 5 bases; bases with no gene match: 5. Using reference TRBV19 and TRBJ2-5 for the parts outside the CDR3, the full variable domain is DGGITQSPKYLFRKEGQNVTLSCEQNLNHDAMYWYRQDPGQGLRLIYYSQIVNDFQKGDIAEGYSVSREKKESFPLTVTSAQKNPTAFYLCASSWTGVGETQYFGPGTRLLVL.

The chain combines TRBV6-1 with TRBJ2-2, with D tentatively TRBD2 (6 bases). The V gene lost 0 bases and the J gene lost 7 bases, with 6 bases spanning the gap. There are 13 residues in the CDR3. Germline V gives CDR1 MNHNS, CDR2 SASEGT. CDR3 loop: CASSEAGGGELFF. For the CDR3, the DNA is TGTGCCAGCAGTGAAGCGGGGGGCGGGGAGCTGTTTTTT.

The V and J genes are TRBV7-9 and TRBJ2-5; D is possibly TRBD1 (6 bases). Germline loops: CDR1 SEHNR, CDR2 FQNEAQ (reference sequence). The CDR3 has 15 residues. V lost 3 bases, J lost 2 bases, and 13 bases lay in between. The CDR3 sequence is CASSLTGPIQETQYF. CDR3 sequence (DNA): TGTGCCAGCAGCTTGACAGGACCGATACAAGAGACCCAGTACTTC.

This clone showed up just once. J is TRBJ1-3 and V is TRBV18; 8 nucleotides agree with TRBD1. Unmatched junction bases numbered 10, after V lost 0 bases and J lost 0 bases. Germline CDR1 and CDR2: KGHSH and LQKENI. The CDR3 has 19 amino acids. This chain's CDR3 is CASSPPSPGGYSSGNTIYF. CDR3 sequence (DNA): TGTGCCAGCTCACCACCGAGTCCAGGGGGCTACTCCTCTGGAAACACCATATATTTT.

This chain connects TRBV6-5 to TRBJ1-4; TRBD1 matches at 10 bases. Germline V gives CDR1 MNHEY, CDR2 SVGAGI. Trimming at V came to 7 bases and at J to 7 bases, leaving 9 bases not matched to a gene. This CDR3 contains 15 residues. The CDR3 region has the DNA TGTGCCAGCACTTCCCACCGGGACAGGGGTGAAAAACTGTTTTTT. It is translated as CASTSHRDRGEKLFF.

The chain links TRBV19 to TRBJ1-3, with D hard to call. Trimming removed 2 bases at V and 8 bases at J, with 10 bases between. From germline, CDR1 is LNHDA and CDR2 SQIVND (reference sequence). The CDR3 length is 13 residues. The CDR3 protein is CASSISAGDTIYF. For the CDR3, the DNA is TGTGCCAGTAGTATATCCGCTGGGGACACCATATATTTT.

The chain is built from TRBV7-3 and TRBJ2-1; D gene ambiguous. The CDR3 extends over 12 amino acids. V gave up 3 bases and J gave up 7 bases, with 7 bases separating them. CDR1 is SGHTA and CDR2 is FQGTGA in the germline V gene. The CDR3 DNA sequence: TGTGCCAGCAGCTTGGATCCTAATGAGCAGTTCTTC. Its translation is CASSLDPNEQFF.

This clone was observed a few times. The chain links TRBV11-3 to TRBJ2-7; TRBD2 aligns across 7 bases. The germline V gene encodes CDR1 SGHNT and CDR2 YENEEA. This CDR3 has 13 amino acids. V shed 5 bases, J shed 0 bases, and the junction held 1 base outside the gene matches. The CDR3 reads CASSRDYSYEQYF. For the CDR3, the DNA is TGTGCCAGCAGCCGGGACTACTCCTACGAGCAGTACTTC.

The rearrangement joins TRBV5-1 to TRBJ2-5, with a possible D match to TRBD1 (6 bases). Per germline, CDR1 SGHRS and CDR2 YFSETQ. CDR3 length: 14 amino acids. V dropped 4 bases and J dropped 1 base, with 11 bases sitting between them. The CDR3 protein is CASSHGQPQETQYF. The CDR3 bases are TGCGCCAGCAGCCACGGACAGCCCCAAGAGACCCAGTACTTC.

V and J are TRBV7-8 and TRBJ1-5; TRBD1 is a possible D gene (5 bases). V was pared by 2 bases and J by 2 bases, with 10 bases between. CDR3 size: 15 residues. CDR1 and CDR2 (germline): SGHVS, FQNEAQ. CDR3 sequence: CASSLLRVGNQPQHF. In DNA form, the CDR3 reads TGTGCCAGCAGCTTACTCAGGGTAGGCAATCAGCCCCAGCATTTT.

The J gene is TRBJ2-7, the V gene TRBV6-5, with a weak D call TRBD1 (5 bases). Germline V lookup: CDR1 MNHEY, CDR2 SVGAGI. V lost 2 bases and J 7 bases, leaving 12 bases between the germline ends. The CDR3 covers 13 residues. CDR3 protein: CASSYQGPNEQYF. CDR3 bases: TGTGCCAGCAGTTACCAGGGCCCAAATGAGCAGTACTTC.

The chain combines TRBV2 with TRBJ2-3, with a weak D call TRBD2 (7 bases). The CDR3 totals 15 residues. Germline-derived CDR1 and CDR2 are SNHLY and FYNNEI. Trimming shortened V by 6 bases and J by 3 bases, and 16 bases separated the two germline ends. The CDR3 here is CASSPLRGATDTQYF. DNA for the CDR3: TGTGCCAGCAGCCCTCTCCGGGGGGCTACAGATACGCAGTATTTT.

The chain joins TRBV18 to TRBJ2-7; D uncertain. V was pared by 1 base and J by 7 bases, with 8 bases between. The CDR3 length is 12 residues. Germline V gene lookup returns CDR1 KGHSH and CDR2 LQKENI. The CDR3 bases are TGTGCCAGCTCACCACGCGGTTGGGAGCAGTACTTC. It yields the protein CASSPRGWEQYF.

This clone occurred a few times. This rearrangement joins TRBV19 to TRBJ2-7; 7 bases line up with TRBD1. V lost 5 bases, J lost 6 bases, and 7 bases stayed unmatched. Germline-derived CDR1 and CDR2 are LNHDA and SQIVND (reference sequence). The length of the CDR3 is 13 residues. The chain's CDR3 is CASSLRDSGEQYF. The CDR3 DNA reads TGTGCCAGTAGTCTCCGGGACAGCGGCGAGCAGTACTTC.

The CDR3 is CASSRQVAGELFF. As DNA, the CDR3 is TGTGCCAGCAGCCGGCAGGTTGCCGGGGAGCTGTTTTTT. This chain connects TRBV5-5 to TRBJ2-2; D is ambiguous. CDR3 size: 13 residues. V was trimmed by 4 bases and J by 6 bases, leaving 10 bases between them. Germline V gives CDR1 SGHKS, CDR2 YYEKEE (reference sequence). Full variable domain (outside the CDR3, taken from reference TRBV5-5 and TRBJ2-2): DAGVTQSPTHLIKTRGQQVTLRCSPISGHKSVSWYQQVLGQGPQFIFQYYEKEERGRGNFPDRFSARQFPNYSSELNVNALLLGDSALYLCASSRQVAGELFFGEGSRLTVL.

The chain uses TRBV29-1 and TRBJ2-2; the D call may be TRBD1 or TRBD2 (8 bases each). Trimming cost V 7 bases and J 7 bases, with 19 bases left between them. Germline CDR1 is SQVTM and CDR2 is ANQGSEA. CDR3 length equals 14 residues. This CDR3 is CSAQGAGGVGELFF. CDR3 DNA sequence: TGCAGCGCCCAGGGGGCGGGGGGCGTCGGGGAGCTGTTTTTT.